The 3 T cell receptor beta chains below were found in one sample sequenced in a study of neurological immune-mediated disorders. TCRdb called the 5' RACE reads again in MiXCR, with one record for every CDR3 protein. The sample has tens of thousands of distinct CDR3 sequences; roughly 3.5% are singletons. Input material: PBMCs. Source of these receptors: a man aged 25-40 years with multiple sclerosis.

This clonotype was recorded many times. V and J are TRBV7-9 and TRBJ1-5; D may be TRBD1 (6 bases). Trimming cost V 0 bases and J 5 bases, with 11 bases left between them. This CDR3 is 15 amino acids long. Per the germline V gene, CDR1 is SEHNR and CDR2 is FQNEAQ (reference sequence). This CDR3 reads CASSLAQAGDQPQHF. The DNA for the CDR3 is TGTGCCAGCAGCTTAGCGCAGGCAGGGGATCAGCCCCAGCATTTT.

This clonotype was detected ten times or more. The rearrangement joins TRBV7-3 to TRBJ2-3; 8 bases align to TRBD2. V was clipped by 0 bases and J by 2 bases; unmatched bases: 13. The CDR3 consists of 19 residues. Germline CDR1 reads SGHTA; CDR2 reads FQGTGA. This CDR3 reads CASSLTMAGGSADTDTQYF. In DNA, the CDR3 is TGTGCCAGCAGCTTAACTATGGCGGGGGGTTCCGCCGACACAGATACGCAGTATTTT.

This clonotype has at least ten counts. The chain has TRBV5-1 and TRBJ2-7; a possible D gene is TRBD2 (5 bases). This CDR3 contains 14 residues. Germline V gives CDR1 SGHRS, CDR2 YFSETQ. The germline V and J ends were trimmed by 0 bases and 3 bases, with 10 bases remaining between them. CDR3 coding DNA: TGCGCCAGCAGCTTGGATGACGGGGACTACGAGCAGTACTTC. Translation gives CASSLDDGDYEQYF.